The 15 T cell receptor beta chains listed next were all sequenced from one sample in a study of T cells after yellow fever vaccination. TCRdb re-derived calls from the 5' RACE reads in MiXCR, one entry per CDR3 protein. The sample records about 140,000 distinct CDR3 sequences, approximately 7.7% being singletons. The sample was CD4+ T cells sorted from PBMCs, taken 5 days after the yellow fever booster vaccination. The origin of the receptors is a young man who received the YFV17D yellow fever vaccine.

This clonotype was seen repeatedly, ten times or more. The gene calls are TRBV7-9 and TRBJ2-5; D gene uncertain. The V gene's germline CDR1 is SEHNR and CDR2 FQNEAQ (reference sequence). Trimming pared 3 bases from V and 2 bases from J, leaving 4 bases between. The CDR3 runs 12 residues. The CDR3, as DNA: TGTGCCAGCAGCTTTCGACAAGAGACCCAGTACTTC. Its protein is CASSFRQETQYF.

At least ten counts were recorded for this clonotype. The rearrangement uses TRBV12-3 or TRBV12-4 and TRBJ1-2, with no clear D. V was clipped by 8 bases and J by 5 bases, with 12 bases between them. The CDR3 totals 12 residues. The CDR3 sequence is CASDRGGYGYTF. DNA for the CDR3: TGTGCCAGCGACCGTGGCGGGTATGGCTACACCTTC.

This clonotype came up a few times. The chain joins TRBV18 to TRBJ2-4, with D maybe TRBD2 (5 bases). V lost 5 bases, J lost 1 base, and 15 bases lay in between. Per the germline V gene, CDR1 is KGHSH and CDR2 is LQKENI. The CDR3 is 16 residues long. The CDR3 DNA reads TGTGCCAGCTCAGCCACGGGATGGGTTGCCAAAAACATTCAGTACTTC. Residues: CASSATGWVAKNIQYF.

This clonotype occurred many times. V gene TRBV7-9 combines with J gene TRBJ2-2; 7 positions match TRBD2. There are 13 residues in the CDR3. The V gene's germline CDR1 is SEHNR and CDR2 FQNEAQ (reference sequence). With V trimmed by 3 bases and J by 7 bases, 2 bases remained unmatched. The CDR3 is CASSFRGVGELFF. CDR3 coding DNA: TGTGCCAGCAGCTTTCGGGGGGTCGGGGAGCTGTTTTTT. The full variable domain, completed using reference TRBV7-9 and TRBJ2-2, is DTGVSQNPRHKITKRGQNVTFRCDPISEHNRLYWYRQTLGQGPEFLTYFQNEAQLEKSRLLSDRFSAERPKGSFSTLEIQRTEQGDSAMYLCASSFRGVGELFFGEGSRLTVL.

This clonotype has more than one count but fewer than ten. The V and J genes are TRBV12-5 and TRBJ2-7, with D perhaps matching TRBD1 (5 bases). This CDR3 is built from 13 residues. Between the trimmed V and J ends, which lost 1 base and 2 bases, there was a span of 6 bases. CDR1 is LGHNT, CDR2 FRNRAP, per germline. CDR3 protein: CASGLGQTYEQYF. DNA of the CDR3: TGTGCTAGTGGTTTGGGACAGACCTACGAGCAGTACTTC.

This clonotype was recorded many times. This chain connects TRBV29-1 to TRBJ1-5, with D tentatively TRBD1 (6 bases). Trimming stripped 4 bases from V and 1 base from J, with 11 bases between. This CDR3 has 14 residues. Germline-derived CDR1 and CDR2 are SQVTM and ANQGSEA. The CDR3 nucleotides are TGCAGCGTTGTTGAACAGGGAAGCAATCAGCCCCAGCATTTT. Its translation is CSVVEQGSNQPQHF.

This clonotype was observed many times. The chain is built from TRBV5-1 and TRBJ2-5; D unclear. The CDR3 totals 13 residues. The V and J ends lost 1 base and 1 base respectively, with 5 bases between them. The germline CDR1 and CDR2 sequences are SGHRS and YFSETQ. CDR3 sequence reads: CASSLPGQETQYF. The DNA for the CDR3 is TGCGCCAGCAGCTTGCCAGGCCAAGAGACCCAGTACTTC.

This clonotype has ten or more counts. The chain joins TRBV6-1 to TRBJ2-7, with 8 bases fitting TRBD1. Germline V lookup: CDR1 MNHNS, CDR2 SASEGT. The CDR3 runs 16 residues. After removal of 6 bases from V and 6 bases from J, the junction contained 16 bases not matched to a gene. The CDR3 is CASSPSPRRQGSEQYF. CDR3 coding DNA: TGTGCCAGCAGCCCCAGCCCGCGAAGACAGGGGAGCGAGCAGTACTTC.

Only a few counts were recorded for this clonotype. The chain employs TRBV5-1 and TRBJ1-2, with 7 bases fitting TRBD1. Germline values: CDR1 SGHRS, CDR2 YFSETQ. The CDR3 is 16 amino acids. V shed 0 bases, J shed 4 bases, and the junction held 9 bases outside the gene matches. In nucleotides, the CDR3 is TGCGCCAGCAGCTTGGTTGTAGCACAGGGGATCTATGGCTACACCTTC. Its translation: CASSLVVAQGIYGYTF.

This clonotype has a count of ten or more. The CDR3 sequence: CASSEGIGSSYEQYF. The CDR3 bases are TGTGCCAGCAGTGAAGGGATAGGGAGCTCCTACGAGCAGTACTTC. The chain carries TRBV2 and TRBJ2-7; D possibly corresponds to TRBD2 (5 bases). Trimming removed 1 base from V and 0 bases from J, with 10 bases in between. The CDR3 runs to 15 residues. The V gene's germline CDR1 is SNHLY and CDR2 FYNNEI.

Details on this clonotype: Given a much more abundant clone one base away, this may be a read error. V is TRBV11-2 and J is TRBJ2-1; 10 nucleotides agree with TRBD2. V was pared by 6 bases and J by 8 bases, with 13 bases of the junction left unmatched. Germline CDR1 and CDR2: SGHAT and FQNNGV. The CDR3 contains 16 residues. The CDR3 protein is CASRGRSGRENYEQFF. CDR3 DNA: TGTGCCAGCAGGGGACGGAGCGGGAGGGAGAATTATGAGCAGTTCTTC. Combining the CDR3 with reference TRBV11-2 and TRBJ2-1 gives the whole variable domain EAGVAQSPRYKIIEKRQSVAFWCNPISGHATLYWYQQILGQGPKLLIQFQNNGVVDDSQLPKDRFSAERLKGVDSTLKIQPAKLEDSAVYLCASRGRSGRENYEQFFGPGTRLTVL.

This clonotype was recorded many times. This sequence joins TRBV20-1 and TRBJ2-3; TRBD2 agrees at 12 bases. With 7 bases clipped from V and 2 bases from J, the junction kept 10 bases outside the gene matches. The germline CDR1 and CDR2 sequences are DFQATT and SNEGSKA (reference sequence). The CDR3 has 16 residues. CDR3 loop: CSVRFASGRATDTQYF. The CDR3, as DNA: TGCAGTGTCCGATTCGCTAGCGGGAGGGCCACAGATACGCAGTATTTT.

The sample holds many counts of this clonotype. This chain uses TRBV29-1 with TRBJ2-7, with TRBD2 matching 10 bases. The CDR3 extends over 13 amino acids. The junction had 10 bases not matched to a gene; V was cut back by 7 bases and J by 7 bases. CDR1 is SQVTM, CDR2 ANQGSEA, per germline. CDR3 nucleotide sequence: TGCAGCGCGTTGAGCGGGAGGGCCGGTGAGCAGTACTTC. Residues: CSALSGRAGEQYF.

As to this clonotype: A much larger clone differs from this one at a single base, so this may be a read error. V and J are TRBV20-1 and TRBJ1-5; possible D gene TRBD1, 6 bases. CDR1 DFQATT and CDR2 SNEGSKA come from the germline V gene (reference sequence). The CDR3 spans 14 residues. CDR3 region: CCALVGGKNQPQHF. In DNA form, the CDR3 reads TGCTGCGCCTTAGTGGGGGGCAAGAATCAGCCCCAGCATTTT.

This clonotype was counted at least ten times. The V call is TRBV5-6, the J call TRBJ2-1; 8 nucleotides agree with TRBD2. Germline V gene lookup returns CDR1 SGHDT and CDR2 YYEEEE. V shed 0 bases, J shed 5 bases, and the junction held 16 bases outside the gene matches. The CDR3 sequence is 19 residues long. The CDR3 loop reads CASSLGTRGSGRAHNEQFF. CDR3 in DNA: TGTGCCAGCAGCTTGGGGACCCGGGGGTCCGGGAGGGCCCACAATGAGCAGTTCTTC.